The 29 T cell receptor beta chains below were found in one sample sequenced in a study of T and B cells in COVID-19 patients. Each TRB amplification used roughly 250-550 ng of genomic DNA from blood. Multiplex PCR with BIOMED2 TRB-A/B primer pools amplified TRB rearrangements. Using its own MiXCR run on the multiplex PCR reads, TCRdb lists one record per CDR3 protein. The profile shows roughly 7,400 distinct CDR3 sequences, under 30% of them singletons. The sequencing sample was made of blood. The receptors originated from a human donor with active COVID-19.

CDR3 in amino acids: CASSLELLDTQYF. The CDR3, as DNA: TGTGCCAGCAGCTTAGAACTATTGGATACGCAGTATTTT. J is TRBJ2-3 and V is TRBV7-2; D call uncertain. Deletions cut 1 base from V and 6 bases from J, with 8 bases between. Germline values: CDR1 SGHTA, CDR2 FQGNSA. The length of the CDR3 is 13 residues.

V and J are TRBV6-2 or TRBV6-3 and TRBJ1-5; D is possibly TRBD1 (6 bases). The V and J ends lost 2 bases and 4 bases respectively, with 9 bases between them. Per the germline V gene, CDR1 is MNHEY and CDR2 is SVGEGT. The CDR3 spans 14 residues. In nucleotides, the CDR3 is TGTGCCAGCAGTTACAAGGGGGGTAATCAGCCCCAGCATTTT. This codes for CASSYKGGNQPQHF.

This rearrangement joins TRBV6-6 to TRBJ1-4; D gene unclear. Looked up from germline, CDR1 is MNHNY and CDR2 is SVGAGI (reference sequence). V dropped 4 bases and J dropped 7 bases, with 7 bases sitting between them. This CDR3 comprises 12 residues. DNA for the CDR3: TGTGCCAGCAGTTCCAAACCTGAAAAACTGTTTTTT. Translated: CASSSKPEKLFF.

The CDR3 loop reads CSARRRTGYNEQFF. The CDR3 DNA reads as TGCAGTGCTAGGAGGCGGACGGGCTACAATGAGCAGTTCTTC. This chain connects TRBV20-1 to TRBJ2-1; no clear D. Trimming took off 3 bases at V and 3 bases at J, with 12 bases between the two ends. From germline, CDR1 is DFQATT and CDR2 SNEGSKA (reference sequence). The CDR3 length is 14 residues.

This chain joins TRBV12-3 or TRBV12-4 and TRBJ1-3; 7 bases map to TRBD1. Unmatched junction bases numbered 3, after V lost 4 bases and J lost 0 bases. CDR3 length: 15 residues. The CDR3 sequence is CASSYRGSSGNTIYF. CDR3 DNA sequence: TGTGCCAGCAGTTACAGGGGTAGCTCTGGAAACACCATATATTTT.

The chain employs TRBV5-6 and TRBJ1-2; D perhaps matches TRBD1 (5 bases). This CDR3 spans 15 amino acids. The V end lost 6 bases, the J end lost 7 bases, and 22 bases lay between the germline ends. Per the germline V gene, CDR1 is SGHDT and CDR2 is YYEEEE. The CDR3 DNA reads TGTGCCAGCAACCCCCTCAACGGGGGGGAAGGTGGCTACACCTTC. Translation gives CASNPLNGGEGGYTF.

This clonotype has just a few counts. This CDR3 is CASSEEIGGRENTEAFF. DNA for the CDR3: TGTGCCAGCAGTGAGGAAATTGGGGGCCGCGAGAACACTGAAGCTTTCTTT. This rearrangement joins TRBV6-1 to TRBJ1-1, with D maybe TRBD1 (6 bases). The CDR3 contains 17 residues. CDR1 and CDR2 (germline): MNHNS, SASEGT. V lost 3 bases to trimming and J lost 1 base, with 18 bases between them.

The J gene is TRBJ2-1, the V gene TRBV12-3 or TRBV12-4; 9 nucleotides align to TRBD1. V lost 5 bases to trimming and J lost 9 bases; unmatched junction nucleotides: 5. This CDR3 region has 13 residues. This CDR3 is CASSRDRVVEQFF. As DNA, the CDR3 is TGTGCCAGCAGTAGGGACAGGGTGGTTGAGCAGTTCTTC.

This clonotype has just a few counts. The rearrangement joins TRBV6-5 to TRBJ1-1, with 9 bases identical to TRBD1. CDR3 length equals 14 residues. Trimming took 6 bases from V and 7 from J; bases not matched to a gene: 9. Germline CDR1 MNHEY, CDR2 SVGAGI. CDR3 region: CASSKTGGLGEAFF. CDR3 nucleotides: TGTGCCAGCAGCAAGACAGGGGGACTAGGTGAAGCTTTCTTT.

Notes on this clonotype: This may stem from a read error, because a much larger clone lies one nucleotide away. The chain links TRBV12-3 or TRBV12-4 to TRBJ2-1, with D unclear. The CDR3 has 13 residues. CDR3 nucleotides: TGTGGCAGCAGCTTATCGGGCGGCAATGAGCAGTTCTTC. Translated: CGSSLSGGNEQFF.

Many counts were recorded for this clonotype. The chain has TRBV10-3 and TRBJ2-6, with TRBD1 matching 8 bases. The CDR3 has 18 residues. With V trimmed by 4 bases and J by 0 bases, 8 bases remained unmatched. CDR1 and CDR2 from the germline V gene are ENHRY and SYGVKD. The DNA for the CDR3 is TGTGCCATCAGTGCGTCAGGGGGCCCTATCTCTGGGGCCAACGTCCTGACTTTC. Translating it yields CAISASGGPISGANVLTF.

The chain links TRBV5-4 to TRBJ2-3, with 9 bases lining up with TRBD2. Germline values: CDR1 SGHNT, CDR2 YYREEE (reference sequence). The CDR3 extends over 19 amino acids. V lost 3 bases to trimming and J lost 0 bases; unmatched junction nucleotides: 14. In DNA, the CDR3 is TGTGCCAGCAGCTGGCTTTTGGGCGGGAGGGCCTCTAGCACAGATACGCAGTATTTT. It encodes CASSWLLGGRASSTDTQYF. Together with reference TRBV5-4 and TRBJ2-3, the CDR3 gives the full variable domain: ETGVTQSPTHLIKTRGQQVTLRCSSQSGHNTVSWYQQALGQGPQFIFQYYREEENGRGNFPPRFSGLQFPNYSSELNVNALELDDSALYLCASSWLLGGRASSTDTQYFGPGTRLTVL.

The rearrangement joins TRBV20-1 to TRBJ1-4; weak D call: TRBD1 (6 bases). Trimming left V 0 bases short and J 8 bases short, with 13 bases between. The CDR3 runs to 14 residues. CDR1 is DFQATT, CDR2 SNEGSKA, per germline (reference sequence). The DNA for the CDR3 is TGCAGTGCTAGAGATTGGGACACTAGGGAAAAACTGTTTTTT. As protein: CSARDWDTREKLFF.

This clonotype was picked up many times. This rearrangement joins TRBV27 to TRBJ1-3; D unclear. Between the trimmed V and J ends, which lost 4 bases and 0 bases, there was a span of 10 bases. Germline loops: CDR1 MNHEY, CDR2 SMNVEV (reference sequence). The CDR3 spans 15 residues. This CDR3 is CASSSGPYSGNTIYF. In DNA, the CDR3 is TGTGCCAGCAGTTCAGGTCCCTACTCTGGAAACACCATATATTTT.

This clonotype came up many times. The rearrangement uses TRBV7-6 and TRBJ2-7; TRBD2 agrees at 16 bases. Looked up from germline, CDR1 is SGHVS and CDR2 is FNYEAQ. V was clipped by 5 bases and J by 1 base; unmatched bases: 5. The CDR3 extends over 17 amino acids. The CDR3 bases are TGTGCCAGCAGCCAGGGACTAGCGGGAGGGGATTCCTACGAGCAGTACTTC. Encoded protein: CASSQGLAGGDSYEQYF.

The chain is built from TRBV20-1 and TRBJ1-3; D is possibly TRBD1 (6 bases). The V gene's germline CDR1 is DFQATT and CDR2 SNEGSKA (reference sequence). The CDR3 is made up of 14 amino acids. Trimming cost V 6 bases and J 0 bases, with 12 bases left between them. The CDR3 bases are TGCAGTGCACAGGACAGCCTCTCTGGAAACACCATATATTTT. Translating gives CSAQDSLSGNTIYF.

This clonotype was counted only a few times. The gene calls are TRBV5-4 and TRBJ2-5; 13 bases align to TRBD2. V lost 3 bases and J lost 4; bases outside the gene matches: 6. CDR1 is SGHNT and CDR2 is YYREEE in the germline V gene (reference sequence). This CDR3 is 16 amino acids long. This CDR3 is CASSSRTSGRGETQYF. DNA for the CDR3: TGTGCCAGCAGCTCAAGGACTAGCGGGAGAGGAGAGACCCAGTACTTC. The complete variable domain, with remaining parts taken from reference TRBV5-4 and TRBJ2-5, reads ETGVTQSPTHLIKTRGQQVTLRCSSQSGHNTVSWYQQALGQGPQFIFQYYREEENGRGNFPPRFSGLQFPNYSSELNVNALELDDSALYLCASSSRTSGRGETQYFGPGTRLLVL.

The rearrangement uses TRBV10-3 and TRBJ2-7, with D perhaps assigned TRBD1 or TRBD2 (5 bases each). Germline V gives CDR1 ENHRY, CDR2 SYGVKD. With 6 bases removed from V and 1 base from J, the gap between germline ends came to 10 bases. CDR3 length: 13 amino acids. CDR3 DNA sequence: TGTGCCATCAGGGGACGGCTATCCTACGAGCAGTACTTC. It encodes CAIRGRLSYEQYF.

In this sample, this clonotype is medium-sized. This rearrangement joins TRBV19 to TRBJ2-2, with D unclear. Germline V CDR1 and CDR2: LNHDA, SQIVND (reference sequence). Trimming left V 3 bases short and J 6 bases short, with 14 bases between. This CDR3 has 15 residues. CDR3 nucleotide sequence: TGTGCCAGTAGTATCCAGTGGGGTGGCCCCGGGGAGCTGTTTTTT. It translates to CASSIQWGGPGELFF.

Within the sample, this clonotype is medium-sized. The rearrangement uses TRBV5-4 and TRBJ2-1, with TRBD2 matching 11 bases. The CDR3 length is 16 residues. The junction had 6 bases not matched to a gene; V was cut back by 5 bases and J by 2 bases. From germline, CDR1 is SGHNT and CDR2 YYREEE (reference sequence). The CDR3 DNA follows: TGTGCCAGCAGACAAGGACTAGCGGGCGCCTACAATGAGCAGTTCTTC. This translates into CASRQGLAGAYNEQFF.

By sample fraction, this clonotype is medium-sized (0.01 to 0.1%). The chain carries TRBV19 and TRBJ1-5; D perhaps matches TRBD1 (5 bases). The V gene lost 4 bases and the J gene lost 1 base, with 11 bases spanning the gap. The CDR3 runs to 15 residues. Germline V gives CDR1 LNHDA, CDR2 SQIVND (reference sequence). The CDR3 here is CASSTTGESNQPQHF. Written as DNA, the CDR3 is TGTGCCAGTAGTACGACGGGGGAAAGCAATCAGCCCCAGCATTTT.

By proportion, this clonotype is medium-sized. J is TRBJ2-2 and V is TRBV19; TRBD1 matches 9 bases. The CDR3 has 16 residues. In germline, CDR1 is LNHDA, CDR2 SQIVND (reference sequence). V lost 9 bases and J lost 4; bases outside the gene matches: 12. CDR3 protein: CARPDRGMLSTGELFF. DNA of the CDR3: TGTGCCAGACCGGACAGGGGAATGTTGAGCACCGGGGAGCTGTTTTTT. The variable domain in full, with the rest retrieved from reference TRBV19 and TRBJ2-2, is DGGITQSPKYLFRKEGQNVTLSCEQNLNHDAMYWYRQDPGQGLRLIYYSQIVNDFQKGDIAEGYSVSREKKESFPLTVTSAQKNPTAFYLCARPDRGMLSTGELFFGEGSRLTVL.

The CDR3 coding sequence is TGCGCCAGCAGCCAAGACTACCCCTCGGATACGCAGTATTTT. Translating gives CASSQDYPSDTQYF. V usage is TRBV4-1 and J usage is TRBJ2-3, with D unclear. The V end lost 0 bases, the J end lost 6 bases, and 10 bases lay between the germline ends. The length of the CDR3 is 14 residues. CDR1 and CDR2 (germline): MGHRA, YSYEKL.

This clonotype qualifies as medium-sized (0.01 to 0.1%). This chain uses TRBV6-5 with TRBJ2-5; D gene ambiguous. The length of the CDR3 is 14 residues. V was trimmed by 0 bases and J by 5 bases, leaving 10 bases between them. Germline V lookup: CDR1 MNHEY, CDR2 SVGAGI. CDR3 DNA sequence: TGTGCCAGCAGTTACTCGGGAACTCCGGAGACCCAGTACTTC. It is translated as CASSYSGTPETQYF.

In this sample, this clonotype turned up many times. V and J are TRBV19 and TRBJ1-1; D possibly corresponds to TRBD1 (6 bases). Trimming took off 3 bases at V and 6 bases at J, with 17 bases between the two ends. CDR1 and CDR2 (germline): LNHDA, SQIVND (reference sequence). The CDR3 extends over 15 amino acids. The CDR3 reads CASSMEDSRWAEAFF. Here the CDR3 DNA reads TGTGCCAGTAGTATGGAGGACAGCAGGTGGGCTGAAGCTTTCTTT.

This clonotype is judged medium-sized. The chain's CDR3 is CASSIVPGDTEAFF. CDR3 in DNA: TGTGCCAGTAGTATAGTCCCGGGGGACACTGAAGCTTTCTTT. The gene calls are TRBV19 and TRBJ1-1, with D maybe TRBD1 (5 bases). Germline-derived CDR1 and CDR2 are LNHDA and SQIVND (reference sequence). The V end lost 1 base, the J end lost 3 bases, and 9 bases lay between the germline ends. The length of the CDR3 is 14 residues.

This rearrangement joins TRBV9 to TRBJ2-3; unclear D gene. The V gene's germline CDR1 is SGDLS and CDR2 YYNGEE. The CDR3 loop spans 14 amino acids. V dropped 6 bases and J dropped 4 bases, with 15 bases sitting between them. The CDR3 loop reads CASTHASVSDTQYF. As DNA, the CDR3 is TGTGCCAGCACTCATGCGAGCGTGTCAGATACGCAGTATTTT.

This clonotype qualifies as medium-sized (0.01 to 0.1%). V usage is TRBV5-5 and J usage is TRBJ2-7; 13 nucleotides align to TRBD2. The length of the CDR3 is 17 residues. Germline-derived CDR1 and CDR2 are SGHKS and YYEKEE (reference sequence). V shed 4 bases and J 0 bases; nucleotides not matched to a gene: 7. The CDR3 DNA follows: TGTGCCAGCAGCCAGGGACTAGCGGGACCGAGCTCCTACGAGCAGTACTTC. Its translation: CASSQGLAGPSSYEQYF.

The genes are TRBV5-1 and TRBJ2-7, with 7 nucleotides matching TRBD2. V lost 1 base, J lost 3 bases, and 7 bases stayed unmatched. Per germline, CDR1 SGHRS and CDR2 YFSETQ. The CDR3 totals 15 residues. DNA of the CDR3: TGCGCCAGCAGCTTGATCGAGAGCGGGGTCTACGAGCAGTACTTC. This gives the protein CASSLIESGVYEQYF.